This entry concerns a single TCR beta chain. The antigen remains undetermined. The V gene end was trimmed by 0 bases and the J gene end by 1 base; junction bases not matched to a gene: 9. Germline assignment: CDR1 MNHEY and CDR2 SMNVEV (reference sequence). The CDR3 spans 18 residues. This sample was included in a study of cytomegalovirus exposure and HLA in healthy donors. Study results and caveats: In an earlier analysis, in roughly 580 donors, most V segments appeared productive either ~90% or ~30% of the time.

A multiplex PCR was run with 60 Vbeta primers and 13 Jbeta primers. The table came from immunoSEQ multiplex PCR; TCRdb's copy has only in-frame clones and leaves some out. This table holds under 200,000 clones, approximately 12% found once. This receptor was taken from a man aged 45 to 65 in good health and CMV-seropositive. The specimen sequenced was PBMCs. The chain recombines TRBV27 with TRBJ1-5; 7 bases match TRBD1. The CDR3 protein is CASSLSTPDRRSNQPQHF. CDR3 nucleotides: TGTGCCAGCAGTTTATCGACCCCGGACAGGCGCAGCAATCAGCCCCAGCATTTT.